This is a list of T cell receptor beta chains from one sample in a study of CD8+ T cells in alopecia areata. Repertoires were generated with immunoSEQ multiplex PCR, while TCRdb's copy carries only in-frame clones and drops some. The sample holds around 200,000 clones, 50% to 60% seen once. The starting material was CD4+ T cells sorted from blood, obtained at week 4, from a patient treated with tofacitinib. These receptors were collected from a human donor with alopecia areata. CDR3s include the opening cysteine and the closing phenylalanine or tryptophan. D genes are given only for firm matches. Size is omitted from some rows. Given values are once, few, many or a class for expanded clones.

j_call v_call d_call clone_size cdr3_nt cdr3_aa
TRBJ1-2 TRBV4-1 - - TGCGCCAGCAGCCAAGATGGGGCGGGAGGAGCTAACTATGGCTACACCTTC CASSQDGAGGANYGYTF
TRBJ1-5 TRBV19 TRBD1 - TGTGCCAGTAGTTTCACAGGGGGTTACGGTCAGCCCCAGCATTTT CASSFTGGYGQPQHF
TRBJ2-1 TRBV29-1 TRBD2 - TGCAGCGCTGAACCGGGACTAGCGGTTTCCTACAATGAGCAGTTCTTC CSAEPGLAVSYNEQFF
TRBJ2-5 TRBV29-1 - - TGCAGCGTTGAAGGGTCCTCGGACTACCACCTAGAGACCCAGTACTTC CSVEGSSDYHLETQYF
TRBJ1-2 TRBV30 - - TGTGCCTGGAGTGAGACAGTGATAAACTATGGCTACACCTTC CAWSETVINYGYTF
TRBJ2-1 TRBV15 - - TGTGCCACCAGCAGAGAGGGGACAAGGTCCAATGAGCAGTTCTTC CATSREGTRSNEQFF
TRBJ2-6 TRBV29-1 - few TGCAGCGTTTTTGGCGGCGACTCTGGGGCCAACGTCCTGACTTTC CSVFGGDSGANVLTF
TRBJ2-5 TRBV10-3 - - TGTGCCATCAGTGTCGGGTGGGAAGAGACCCAGTACTTC CAISVGWEETQYF
TRBJ1-2 TRBV4-1 - - TGCGCCAGCAGCCACGGCGGACGGCTAGAGGATGGCTACACCTTC CASSHGGRLEDGYTF
TRBJ1-1 TRBV5-1 - few TGCGCCAGCAGCTTTGGGGTCAGCCTCTGGAGCACTGAAGCTTTCTTT CASSFGVSLWSTEAFF
TRBJ2-7 TRBV5-6 - - TGTGCCAGCAGGGTGCGGGGACCGCCCTACGAGCAGTACTTC CASRVRGPPYEQYF
TRBJ2-5 TRBV11-2 TRBD2 - TGTGCCAGCAGCTTAGACCCCCGGAGCGGGAGGGCGGGGACCCAGTACTTC CASSLDPRSGRAGTQYF
TRBJ2-7 TRBV29-1 TRBD1 few TGCAGCGTTGAGGACAGGGAGGAGCAGTACTTC CSVEDREEQYF
TRBJ2-7 TRBV25-1 TRBD1 - TGTGCCAGCAGTGTGACAGGGAACTACGAGCAGTACTTC CASSVTGNYEQYF
TRBJ2-5 TRBV4-2 - once TGTGCCAGCAGGGACAGCCCTACCGGGACCCAGTACTTC CASRDSPTGTQYF
TRBJ2-7 TRBV29-1 TRBD2 - TGCAGCGTTGTGAAAACGGGAGGGAAGGTCGTCTCCTACGAGCAGTACTTC CSVVKTGGKVVSYEQYF
TRBJ2-7 TRBV6-6 - few TGTGCCAGCAGTTACTCGAGGGACATAGCCGCCGAGCAGTACTTC CASSYSRDIAAEQYF
TRBJ1-2 TRBV7-2 - - TGTGCCAGCAGCCCCACAGGGTATGGCTACACCTTC CASSPTGYGYTF
TRBJ2-7 TRBV5-1 - - TGCGCCAGCAGCTTTGGGACATTCTACGAGCAGTACTTC CASSFGTFYEQYF
TRBJ2-6 TRBV5-4 - - TGTGCCAGCACTGGGGGCTTTCCCTCTGGGGCCAACGCCCTGACTTTC CASTGGFPSGANALTF
TRBJ2-1 TRBV7-3 TRBD1 few TGTGCCAGCAGCTTTCCTGGCCCGGGACAGAGCTCCTACAATGAGCAGTTCTTC CASSFPGPGQSSYNEQFF
TRBJ2-7 TRBV7-2 TRBD1 - TGTGCCAGCAGCTTACAGGGGGCGTTACACGAGCAGTACTTC CASSLQGALHEQYF
TRBJ2-5 TRBV5-4 - few TGTGCCAGCAGCCCCCCCGCGAGTAGGGAGACCCAGTACTTC CASSPPASRETQYF
TRBJ1-2 TRBV7-2 - few TGTGCCAGCAGCCGGGGAGGGGGGCGCGCCGATGGCTACACCTTC CASSRGGGRADGYTF
TRBJ2-3 TRBV28 - - TGTGCCATTACTAGCACAGATACGCAGTATTTT CAITSTDTQYF
TRBJ1-5 TRBV6-5 - - TGTGCCAGCAGTTACTCCGCTAATAGCAATCAGCCCCAGCATTTT CASSYSANSNQPQHF
TRBJ2-1 TRBV29-1 TRBD2 - TGCAGCGTTGCCGGACTAGCGGGAGACTATGAGCAGTTCTTC CSVAGLAGDYEQFF
TRBJ2-5 TRBV15 TRBD2 - TGTGCCACCAGCAGAGATCCAGCGGGAGGGGACCAGTACTTC CATSRDPAGGDQYF
TRBJ2-1 TRBV30 - few TGTGCCTGGAGTAGCGTCAGCTACAATGAGCAGTTCTTC CAWSSVSYNEQFF
TRBJ2-2 TRBV7-9 - few TGTGCCAGCAGCCTGAACACCGGGGAGCTGTTTTTT CASSLNTGELFF
TRBJ1-1 TRBV30 - - TGTGCCTGGGGAAGGGACTCCAACACTGAAGCTTTCTTT CAWGRDSNTEAFF
TRBJ1-1 TRBV27 - - TGTGCCAGCAGTTTATACGGGGGCCCGAACACTGAAGCTTTCTTT CASSLYGGPNTEAFF
TRBJ2-7 TRBV30 - - TGTGCCTGGAGCCTAGGAGGTTACGAGCAGTACTTC CAWSLGGYEQYF
TRBJ2-4 TRBV29-1 - - TGCAGCGTTGAAGCGGGGCTAGCCAAAAACATTCAGTACTTC CSVEAGLAKNIQYF
TRBJ2-6 TRBV4-3 - few TGCGCCAGCAGCCAAGTCGGGGGTACTGGGGCCAACGTCCTGACTTTC CASSQVGGTGANVLTF
TRBJ1-1 TRBV6-1 - few TGTGCCAGCAGTGAGCGGTTGGGCCCGGGGACTGAAGCTTTCTTT CASSERLGPGTEAFF
TRBJ2-4 TRBV4-3 TRBD1 few TGCGCCAGCAGCCAAGAAACAGGGGGTGGCATTCAGTACTTC CASSQETGGGIQYF
TRBJ2-7 TRBV5-4 - - TGTGCCAGCAGTCCAAAAGGAGGCATTGAAGTCTACGAGCAGTACTTC CASSPKGGIEVYEQYF
TRBJ2-7 TRBV30 - - TGTGCCTGGAGTAGTGTCGGCGAGCAGTACTTC CAWSSVGEQYF
TRBJ1-2 TRBV4-2 - few TGTGCCAGCAGCCAAGCCCAGGGAGGCTACACCTTC CASSQAQGGYTF
TRBJ1-5 TRBV30 - - TGTGCCTGGAGCAACCATAGCAATCAGCCCCAGCATTTT CAWSNHSNQPQHF
TRBJ2-1 TRBV7-2 TRBD2 - TGTGCCAGCAGCTTTACTAGCGGGTCCTACAATGAGCAGTTCTTC CASSFTSGSYNEQFF
TRBJ2-5 TRBV4-3 TRBD2 few TGCGCCAGCAGCCAAGATATCCCCACTAGCGGGAGCGGTGAGACCCAGTACTTC CASSQDIPTSGSGETQYF
TRBJ1-5 TRBV15 TRBD1 once TGTGCCACCAGCAGAGATCGTACCAGGGGGAGACAGCCCCAGCATTTT CATSRDRTRGRQPQHF
TRBJ2-7 TRBV30 - - TGTGCCTGGACCCCTAACCTGGGGCCCGCGGGGGAGCAGTACTTC CAWTPNLGPAGEQYF
TRBJ2-1 TRBV5-1 - few TGCGCCAGCAGCTTGGTTCGGGGGGCCGGTGAGCAGTTCTTC CASSLVRGAGEQFF
TRBJ2-2 TRBV6-6 - few TGTGGGGCCGGGGAGCTGTTTTTT CGAGELFF
TRBJ2-5 TRBV5-1 - - TGCGCCAGCAGCTTGGGTTTGGAGACCCAGTACTTC CASSLGLETQYF
TRBJ1-1 TRBV20-1 - - TGCAGTGTCACCAGCCTTCTAGCTTTCTTT CSVTSLLAFF
TRBJ2-5 TRBV18 - - TGTGCCAGCTCACCAGTGGGGAAGGAGACCCAGTACTTC CASSPVGKETQYF
TRBJ2-7 TRBV6-5 - - TGTGCCAGCAGCCCAATTAGCGGAGGGTACGAGCAGTACTTC CASSPISGGYEQYF
TRBJ2-2 TRBV9 - - TGTGCCAGCAGCGTAGTTGGGGGGAACACCGGGGAGCTGTTTTTT CASSVVGGNTGELFF